The 29 T cell receptor beta chains below all came from one sample that was sequenced in a study of shared clonotypes between healthy human individuals. Clones were read by immunoSEQ multiplex PCR, and TCRdb kept only the in-frame ones, dropping some. The sample carries about 2,500,000 clones, approximately 94% recorded once. Sequencing input: naive CD4+ T cells sorted from blood. Subset here: CD45RA+ positively selected. These receptors all stem from a man younger than 35 in good health.

The chain couples TRBV11-2 to TRBJ2-5, with D perhaps TRBD1 (5 bases). The V end lost 3 bases, the J end lost 3 bases, and 11 bases lay between the germline ends. CDR1 and CDR2 from the germline V gene are SGHAT and FQNNGV. The CDR3 runs to 14 residues. CDR3 sequence: CASSLGRQEETQYF. DNA for the CDR3: TGTGCCAGCAGCTTGGGGCGGCAGGAAGAGACCCAGTACTTC.

The rearrangement links TRBV25-1 to TRBJ2-7; the match to TRBD2 covers 7 bases. V shed 3 bases, J shed 3 bases, and the junction held 8 bases outside the gene matches. The V gene's germline CDR1 is MGHDK and CDR2 SYGVNS. The CDR3 consists of 15 residues. In nucleotides, the CDR3 is TGTGCCAGCAGTGAGGGGGGGAACGCGGGCTACGAGCAGTACTTC. The encoded protein is CASSEGGNAGYEQYF.

The chain uses TRBV7-9 and TRBJ1-1, with D maybe TRBD1 (5 bases). Trimming took 8 bases from V and 3 from J, leaving 13 bases between them. This CDR3 is 13 amino acids long. Per the germline V gene, CDR1 is SEHNR and CDR2 is FQNEAQ (reference sequence). DNA of the CDR3: TGTGCCAGCGGTGGGGCGGGCGACACTGAAGCTTTCTTT. Translating gives CASGGAGDTEAFF.

This clone appeared a single time. The chain combines TRBV9 with TRBJ2-7; 12 nucleotides agree with TRBD2. The CDR3 runs to 16 residues. Germline CDR1 reads SGDLS; CDR2 reads YYNGEE. J was trimmed by 5 bases and V by 1 base; bases with no gene match: 7. CDR3 nucleotides: TGTGCCAGCAGCGTAACCCCTCTAGCGGGAGGGCACGAGCAGTACTTC. This gives the protein CASSVTPLAGGHEQYF.

This chain connects TRBV7-9 to TRBJ2-7; the match to TRBD1 covers 8 bases. The V gene's germline CDR1 is SEHNR and CDR2 FQNEAQ (reference sequence). Trimming removed 5 bases from V and 2 bases from J; junction bases left unmatched: 5. The CDR3 spans 14 residues. The CDR3 region is CASSMSTGAYEQYF. CDR3 bases: TGTGCCAGCAGCATGTCGACAGGGGCCTACGAGCAGTACTTC.

V usage is TRBV6-1 and J usage is TRBJ2-5; 7 bases agree with TRBD2. After removal of 1 base from V and 5 bases from J, the junction contained 7 bases not matched to a gene. The CDR3 loop spans 15 amino acids. Germline V gene sequence: CDR1 MNHNS, CDR2 SASEGT. The CDR3: CASSEGTKAGETQYF. The CDR3 coding sequence is TGTGCCAGCAGTGAAGGGACTAAAGCGGGGGAGACCCAGTACTTC.

This sequence joins TRBV5-8 and TRBJ2-5, with D uncertain. There are 12 residues in the CDR3. Germline V gives CDR1 SGHTS, CDR2 YDEGEE. Trimming removed 2 bases at V and 9 bases at J, with 11 bases between. The CDR3 bases are TGTGCCAGCAGCTTCGGTGTTTTGTCCCAGTACTTC. It translates to CASSFGVLSQYF.

The CDR3 sequence is CATTITVGSTGELFF. For the CDR3, the DNA is TGCGCCACCACAATCACGGTGGGGTCCACCGGGGAGCTGTTTTTT. The gene calls are TRBV5-1 and TRBJ2-2; D unclear. Trimming stripped 9 bases from V and 4 bases from J, with 19 bases between. This CDR3 has 15 residues. Looked up from germline, CDR1 is SGHRS and CDR2 is YFSETQ.

This clone is a singleton in its sample. The chain uses TRBV19 and TRBJ2-2; 9 bases agree with TRBD1. The CDR3 runs 15 residues. Germline V gene data show CDR1 as LNHDA and CDR2 as SQIVND (reference sequence). V shed 5 bases and J 4 bases; nucleotides not matched to a gene: 5. In nucleotides, the CDR3 is TGTGCCAGTAGTCCACAGGGGGCTGGCACCGGGGAGCTGTTTTTT. As protein: CASSPQGAGTGELFF.

The chain uses TRBV5-4 and TRBJ2-4; D is possibly TRBD2 (5 bases). Germline CDR1 is SGHNT and CDR2 is YYREEE (reference sequence). Deletions cut 4 bases from V and 6 bases from J, with 17 bases between. The CDR3 loop spans 15 amino acids. Here the CDR3 reads CASSPDGEPGNIQYF. The CDR3 nucleotides read TGTGCCAGCAGCCCCGATGGGGAGCCGGGAAACATTCAGTACTTC.

A single count supports this clone. The V gene is TRBV18, the J gene TRBJ2-2; maybe TRBD2 (7 bases). Germline V lookup: CDR1 KGHSH, CDR2 LQKENI. V was shortened by 3 bases and J by 4 bases, with 21 bases between the two germline ends. The CDR3 contains 18 residues. The DNA for the CDR3 is TGTGCCAGCTCACCGCTGCCCCGGGGGGCGTCGGTCACCGGGGAGCTGTTTTTT. This codes for CASSPLPRGASVTGELFF.

The chain uses TRBV5-4 and TRBJ2-7; 8 bases are shared with TRBD2. CDR1 SGHNT and CDR2 YYREEE come from the germline V gene (reference sequence). V was clipped by 2 bases and J by 2 bases; unmatched bases: 9. There are 16 residues in the CDR3. CDR3 region: CASSFTASGGTYEQYF. The CDR3 DNA reads TGTGCCAGCAGCTTTACGGCGTCGGGAGGGACCTACGAGCAGTACTTC.

This sequence joins TRBV5-1 and TRBJ2-5; possible D gene TRBD1, 6 bases. This CDR3 has 16 amino acids. Germline V gene sequence: CDR1 SGHRS, CDR2 YFSETQ. Trimming shortened V by 2 bases and J by 4 bases, and 18 bases separated the two germline ends. The CDR3 region is CASSFLGQGSGETQYF. The CDR3 DNA reads TGCGCCAGCAGCTTCCTAGGGCAGGGGAGCGGAGAGACCCAGTACTTC.

This sequence joins TRBV11-2 and TRBJ2-2; 8 bases match TRBD2. The ends lost 10 bases at V and 1 base at J; junction bases unmatched: 11. Looked up from germline, CDR1 is SGHAT and CDR2 is FQNNGV. This CDR3 is built from 16 residues. Here the CDR3 DNA reads TGTGCCACCAGTCGGGGGGGCCGTGAGAACACCGGGGAGCTGTTTTTT. Its translation: CATSRGGRENTGELFF.

V usage is TRBV27 and J usage is TRBJ1-3, with 9 bases identical to TRBD1. The junction had 6 bases not matched to a gene; V was cut back by 4 bases and J by 2 bases. CDR3 length: 16 residues. Germline V gene lookup returns CDR1 MNHEY and CDR2 SMNVEV (reference sequence). As DNA, the CDR3 is TGTGCCAGCAGTTCAACAGGGGGCGGGCCTGGAAACACCATATATTTT. Protein product: CASSSTGGGPGNTIYF.

The chain couples TRBV18 to TRBJ1-3; no clear D. Germline lookup yields CDR1 KGHSH and CDR2 LQKENI. The CDR3 has 15 amino acids. With 3 bases removed from V and 1 base from J, the gap between germline ends came to 10 bases. CDR3 sequence reads: CASSPQEASGNTIYF. In nucleotides, the CDR3 is TGTGCCAGCTCACCTCAGGAAGCTTCTGGAAACACCATATATTTT.

Remarks on this clone: The sample has other DNA sequences that encode this CDR3 too. CDR3 amino acids: CASSVDDNQPQHF. The CDR3 coding sequence is TGTGCCAGCAGCGTAGACGATAATCAGCCCCAGCATTTT. This chain joins TRBV9 and TRBJ1-5; D is ambiguous. Germline-derived CDR1 and CDR2 are SGDLS and YYNGEE. The CDR3 consists of 13 residues. V lost 0 bases, J lost 4 bases, and 5 bases lay in between.

This clone was detected only once. This rearrangement joins TRBV7-9 to TRBJ2-3, with D possibly being TRBD1 or TRBD2 (5 bases each). V was trimmed by 10 bases and J by 2 bases, leaving 16 bases between them. This CDR3 is 14 amino acids long. Germline lookup yields CDR1 SEHNR and CDR2 FQNEAQ (reference sequence). CDR3 loop: CAIQETGFTDTQYF. The CDR3 DNA sequence: TGTGCCATACAGGAGACGGGATTCACAGATACGCAGTATTTT.

The rearrangement joins TRBV28 to TRBJ1-4; possible D gene TRBD1, 5 bases. The germline gives CDR1 MDHEN, CDR2 SYDVKM. V dropped 2 bases and J dropped 11 bases, with 12 bases sitting between them. This CDR3 comprises 13 residues. The CDR3 bases are TGTGCCAGCAGTTTACAGGGCTCAGGGAAACTGTTTTTT. This gives the protein CASSLQGSGKLFF.

The chain employs TRBV6-6 and TRBJ2-7; 10 nucleotides match TRBD2. V was clipped by 7 bases and J by 1 base; unmatched bases: 4. Germline CDR1 is MNHNY and CDR2 is SVGAGI (reference sequence). This CDR3 has 14 amino acids. This CDR3 reads CASNLSGGSYEQYF. The CDR3 DNA reads as TGTGCCAGCAATCTTAGCGGGGGGTCCTACGAGCAGTACTTC.

With respect to this clone: This CDR3 is also generated by other DNA sequences in the sample. The rearrangement joins TRBV5-1 to TRBJ1-1; no clear D gene. Germline CDR1 and CDR2: SGHRS and YFSETQ. V lost 0 bases, J lost 0 bases, and 6 bases lay in between. This CDR3 has 14 amino acids. The CDR3 loop reads CASSLGSMNTEAFF. The CDR3 coding sequence is TGCGCCAGCAGCTTGGGCAGCATGAACACTGAAGCTTTCTTT. The entire variable domain, with the rest obtained from reference TRBV5-1 and TRBJ1-1, is as follows: KAGVTQTPRYLIKTRGQQVTLSCSPISGHRSVSWYQQTPGQGLQFLFEYFSETQRNKGNFPGRFSGRQFSNSRSEMNVSTLELGDSALYLCASSLGSMNTEAFFGQGTRLTVV.

This chain connects TRBV6-1 to TRBJ1-5; tentative D call: TRBD1 (5 bases). Trimming pared 2 bases from V and 5 bases from J, leaving 16 bases between. This CDR3 region has 16 residues. Germline assignment: CDR1 MNHNS and CDR2 SASEGT. The CDR3 DNA follows: TGTGCCAGCAGTGAACCCAGGGTGGGTTTCGATCAGCCCCAGCATTTT. This translates into CASSEPRVGFDQPQHF.

The V call is TRBV9, the J call TRBJ2-1, with D possibly being TRBD2 (5 bases). Germline CDR1 SGDLS, CDR2 YYNGEE. Trimming left V 0 bases short and J 5 bases short, with 12 bases between. This CDR3 has 15 residues. The CDR3 loop reads CASSVATRSHNEQFF. The CDR3 nucleotides read TGTGCCAGCAGCGTAGCCACTAGATCCCACAATGAGCAGTTCTTC.

V and J are TRBV18 and TRBJ2-3, with D hard to call. Germline assignment: CDR1 KGHSH and CDR2 LQKENI. V was pared by 2 bases and J by 0 bases, with 9 bases between. The CDR3 has 15 residues. The CDR3 loop is CASSPVLGSTDTQYF. For the CDR3, the DNA is TGTGCCAGCTCACCAGTCTTGGGGAGCACAGATACGCAGTATTTT.

The chain has TRBV5-1 and TRBJ2-2, with D uncertain. The CDR3 covers 16 residues. Trimming stripped 0 bases from V and 5 bases from J, with 14 bases between. The germline V gene has CDR1 SGHRS and CDR2 YFSETQ. CDR3 amino acids: CASSLGPEQLTGELFF. In DNA form, the CDR3 reads TGCGCCAGCAGCTTGGGCCCCGAACAACTAACCGGGGAGCTGTTTTTT.

This chain uses TRBV30 with TRBJ2-5; D remains ambiguous. The V and J ends lost 0 bases and 5 bases respectively, with 10 bases between them. Germline V gives CDR1 GTSNPN, CDR2 SVGIG (reference sequence). The CDR3 runs to 13 residues. CDR3 sequence: CAWSVLWWETQYF. In DNA form, the CDR3 reads TGTGCCTGGAGTGTACTATGGTGGGAGACCCAGTACTTC. The full variable domain, with the rest looked up from reference TRBV30 and TRBJ2-5, is SQTIHQWPATLVQPVGSPLSLECTVEGTSNPNLYWYRQAAGRGLQLLFYSVGIGQISSEVPQNLSASRPQDRQFILSSKKLLLSDSGFYLCAWSVLWWETQYFGPGTRLLVL.

The gene calls are TRBV18 and TRBJ2-7; D is undetermined. This CDR3 is built from 16 residues. Trimming shortened V by 3 bases and J by 1 base, and 16 bases separated the two germline ends. CDR1 is KGHSH, CDR2 LQKENI, per germline. CDR3 in DNA: TGTGCCAGCTCACCTCTCCCCGGCTCCACATCCTACGAGCAGTACTTC. Its protein is CASSPLPGSTSYEQYF.

This chain links TRBV2 with TRBJ2-1, with D perhaps assigned TRBD1 or TRBD2 (5 bases each). CDR1 and CDR2 from the germline V gene are SNHLY and FYNNEI. Trimming left V 5 bases short and J 9 bases short, with 17 bases between. This CDR3 is built from 14 residues. CDR3 in amino acids: CASSRSRGVGEQFF. In DNA, the CDR3 is TGTGCCAGCAGTAGGAGTCGAGGGGTGGGTGAGCAGTTCTTC.

This clone has just one count. The CDR3 DNA is TGCGCCAGCAGCTCCGGGACAGGGGGAATTGAAGCTTTCTTT. Translation gives CASSSGTGGIEAFF. The chain carries TRBV5-1 and TRBJ1-1; 11 bases are shared with TRBD1. The CDR3 has 14 residues. Losses at the gene ends were 3 bases for V and 7 bases for J; bases not matched to a gene: 5. Germline assignment: CDR1 SGHRS and CDR2 YFSETQ.